Included here is one TCR beta chain sequence, with context. Its antigen is undetermined. Time point noted: pretreatment peripheral blood. This CDR3 is built from 13 residues. Germline V CDR1 and CDR2: MGHDK, SYGVNS. The V end was cut by 4 bases, the J end by 3 bases, with 10 bases between. These data originate in a study of PD-L1 blockade in urothelial cancer. Study information: Patients initiated atezolizumab at some point between 2013 and 2015 at 1,200 mg intravenously every 3 weeks. Bladder-origin urothelial cancer in males described about nine tenths of the roughly 29 patients. When blood samples were assessed, the median T cell count was approximately 140,000.

Study observations and caveats: Pretreatment clonality of the blood TCR repertoire below the median was predictive of superior survival.

Sequenced by immunoSEQ multiplex PCR; TCRdb stores in-frame clones only, minus some. This table holds about 57,000 clones, 80% to 90% found once. The rearrangement links TRBV25-1 to TRBJ2-7, with D unclear. The sequencing used PBMCs, collected around atezolizumab (anti-PD-L1) treatment. The origin of this receptor is a man between 65 and 79 years old with urothelial cancer. The CDR3 reads CASSVQAHYEQYF. The CDR3 nucleotides read TGTGCCAGCAGTGTTCAGGCTCACTACGAGCAGTACTTC.